Below, 14 T cell receptor beta chains from the same sample are listed, as sequenced in a study of blood T cell repertoires in COVID-19. TCRdb keeps only in-frame clones here, not all; method: immunoSEQ multiplex PCR. The sample has 150,000 to 200,000 clones, 87% seen once; the top ten hold roughly 1.2%. Specimen: PBMCs or T cells enriched from blood (not recorded which). Receptors were obtained from a human donor with acute COVID-19. The donor label of this sample is uncertain.

The sample holds a few counts of this clone. The J gene is TRBJ2-2, the V gene TRBV5-1; 9 nucleotides match TRBD1. Germline-derived CDR1 and CDR2 are SGHRS and YFSETQ. The CDR3 extends over 15 amino acids. V lost 3 bases to trimming and J lost 7 bases; unmatched junction nucleotides: 7. The CDR3 DNA reads TGCGCCAGCAGCTCTGGGACAGGGCTGGTCGGGGAGCTGTTTTTT. Translation gives CASSSGTGLVGELFF.

This chain uses TRBV25-1 with TRBJ2-4, with D maybe TRBD1 (5 bases). CDR1 is MGHDK and CDR2 is SYGVNS in the germline V gene. This CDR3 comprises 11 residues. Trimming cost V 4 bases and J 12 bases, with 10 bases left between them. The CDR3 reads CASSAGNAQYF. CDR3 DNA: TGTGCCAGCAGTGCAGGGAATGCTCAGTACTTC.

The CDR3 DNA sequence: TGTGCCAGCAGCTTGCCAGGGCGGCCCGGGGAGCTGTTTTTT. Residues: CASSLPGRPGELFF. This chain links TRBV5-4 with TRBJ2-2; D is perhaps TRBD1 (5 bases). Germline CDR1 SGHNT, CDR2 YYREEE (reference sequence). Trimming left V 1 base short and J 6 bases short, with 10 bases between. The CDR3 spans 14 residues.

This chain uses TRBV24-1 with TRBJ2-7; 8 bases fit TRBD2. CDR3 length equals 15 residues. The V gene's germline CDR1 is KGHDR and CDR2 SFDVKD. The junction had 7 bases not matched to a gene; V was cut back by 7 bases and J by 0 bases. For the CDR3, the DNA is TGTGCCACCAGCTCCGGGACTAGAAGCTCCTACGAGCAGTACTTC. Its protein product is CATSSGTRSSYEQYF.

This clone was seen more than once but under ten times. The chain has TRBV27 and TRBJ1-1; D might be TRBD1 (6 bases). The CDR3 loop spans 14 amino acids. Germline CDR1 is MNHEY and CDR2 is SMNVEV (reference sequence). The germline V and J ends were trimmed by 2 bases and 5 bases, with 12 bases remaining between them. CDR3 amino acids: CASSLDGQGTEAFF. The CDR3 bases are TGTGCCAGCAGTTTAGATGGGCAGGGGACTGAAGCTTTCTTT.

The chain couples TRBV19 to TRBJ2-1; 9 nucleotides line up with TRBD1. This CDR3 is 15 amino acids long. Germline V lookup: CDR1 LNHDA, CDR2 SQIVND (reference sequence). The V and J ends lost 5 bases and 8 bases, in that order; junction bases with no gene match: 10. The CDR3 loop reads CASSPHWTGDHEQFF. CDR3 nucleotide sequence: TGTGCCAGTAGTCCGCATTGGACAGGGGACCATGAGCAGTTCTTC.

The chain is built from TRBV27 and TRBJ1-5; the D gene is possibly TRBD1 (6 bases). V dropped 3 bases and J dropped 7 bases, with 13 bases sitting between them. Germline values: CDR1 MNHEY, CDR2 SMNVEV (reference sequence). The CDR3 is made up of 14 amino acids. CDR3 loop: CASSFLQGRQPQHF. As DNA, the CDR3 is TGTGCCAGCAGTTTCCTACAGGGCAGACAGCCCCAGCATTTT.

This chain links TRBV12-3 or TRBV12-4 with TRBJ2-1; D remains unclear. The CDR3 loop spans 12 amino acids. Trimming cost V 6 bases and J 7 bases, with 10 bases left between them. CDR3 nucleotide sequence: TGTGCCAGCAGCCTGGCCCATAATGAGCAGTTCTTC. This gives the protein CASSLAHNEQFF.

This clone was detected only once. The chain employs TRBV5-6 and TRBJ2-5; TRBD2 aligns across 9 bases. V dropped 0 bases and J dropped 2; count of bases not matched to a gene: 5. CDR1 is SGHDT and CDR2 is YYEEEE in the germline V gene. The CDR3 length is 16 residues. The CDR3: CASSLVRAGGQETQYF. The CDR3 coding sequence is TGTGCCAGCAGCTTGGTCCGGGCGGGGGGGCAAGAGACCCAGTACTTC.

This clone was picked up a small number of times. The chain recombines TRBV7-2 with TRBJ1-5, with 7 bases aligning to TRBD1. CDR1 is SGHTA and CDR2 is FQGNSA in the germline V gene. The CDR3 spans 17 residues. With V trimmed by 3 bases and J by 6 bases, 14 bases remained unmatched. The CDR3 DNA follows: TGTGCCAGCAGCTTCGTTTCGGGACAGCTATCCCCTCAGCCCCAGCATTTT. This encodes CASSFVSGQLSPQPQHF. Combining the CDR3 with reference TRBV7-2 and TRBJ1-5 gives the whole variable domain GAGVSQSPSNKVTEKGKDVELRCDPISGHTALYWYRQSLGQGLEFLIYFQGNSAPDKSGLPSDRFSAERTGGSVSTLTIQRTQQEDSAVYLCASSFVSGQLSPQPQHFGDGTRLSIL.

The J gene is TRBJ1-2, the V gene TRBV7-2; 10 bases map to TRBD1. The ends lost 1 base at V and 8 bases at J; junction bases unmatched: 4. The germline CDR1 and CDR2 sequences are SGHTA and FQGNSA. CDR3 length: 14 amino acids. The CDR3 loop is CASSLGGDRGGYTF. CDR3 nucleotides: TGTGCCAGCAGCTTAGGGGGGGACAGGGGAGGCTACACCTTC.

The CDR3 DNA follows: TGTGCCAGCACGTCCGGAGGGTACGAGCAGTACTTC. It yields the protein CASTSGGYEQYF. This sequence joins TRBV5-6 and TRBJ2-7; D possibly corresponds to TRBD2 (6 bases). The ends were cut back, 6 bases at V and 4 bases at J, with 11 bases in the middle. CDR3 size: 12 residues. Germline V gene data show CDR1 as SGHDT and CDR2 as YYEEEE.

The chain uses TRBV30 and TRBJ1-1, with TRBD1 identical over 7 bases. The CDR3 sequence is 13 residues long. Germline V gene lookup returns CDR1 GTSNPN and CDR2 SVGIG (reference sequence). The CDR3 DNA reads TGTGCGCGCCAGGGGGGAGGGAACACTGAAGCTTTCTTT. Translation gives CARQGGGNTEAFF.

The chain recombines TRBV19 with TRBJ2-7, with D possibly matching TRBD2 (5 bases). V lost 8 bases and J 2 bases, leaving 16 bases between the germline ends. From germline, CDR1 is LNHDA and CDR2 SQIVND (reference sequence). CDR3 length: 14 amino acids. The CDR3: CASSTGWGAYEQYF. CDR3 bases: TGTGCCAGTTCCACCGGGTGGGGAGCCTACGAGCAGTACTTC.